This entry concerns a single T cell receptor beta chain. Antigen unknown. The data stem from a study of graft-versus-host responses after intestinal transplantation. V lost 5 bases, J lost 7 bases, and 15 bases lay in between. Germline CDR1 and CDR2: GTSNPN and SVGIG (reference sequence). The CDR3 loop spans 13 amino acids. The assay was immunoSEQ multiplex PCR, and TCRdb's table has in-frame clones only and misses some. This table has some 100,000 clones, about 90% appearing once. This chain links TRBV30 with TRBJ1-5; tentative D call: TRBD1 (6 bases). The clonotype comes from a human donor who was the organ donor for an intestinal transplant. This specimen was unstimulated CD4+ T cells sorted from spleen or lymph node cells, taken before transplant. In DNA form, the CDR3 reads TGTGCCTGGGGAAGGGGGGCATTACAGCCCCAGCATTTT. This sequence encodes CAWGRGALQPQHF.